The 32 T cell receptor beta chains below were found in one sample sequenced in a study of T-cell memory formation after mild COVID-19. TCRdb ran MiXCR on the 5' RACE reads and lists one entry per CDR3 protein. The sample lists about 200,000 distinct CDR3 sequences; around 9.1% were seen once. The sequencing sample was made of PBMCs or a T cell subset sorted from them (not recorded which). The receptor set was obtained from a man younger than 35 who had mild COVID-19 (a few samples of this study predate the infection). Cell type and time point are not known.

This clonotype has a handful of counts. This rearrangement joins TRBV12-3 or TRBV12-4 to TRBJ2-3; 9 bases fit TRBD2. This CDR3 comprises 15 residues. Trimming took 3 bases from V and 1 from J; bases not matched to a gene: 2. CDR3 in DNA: TGTGCCAGCAGTTTCCCTAGCGGGGGCACAGATACGCAGTATTTT. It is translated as CASSFPSGGTDTQYF.

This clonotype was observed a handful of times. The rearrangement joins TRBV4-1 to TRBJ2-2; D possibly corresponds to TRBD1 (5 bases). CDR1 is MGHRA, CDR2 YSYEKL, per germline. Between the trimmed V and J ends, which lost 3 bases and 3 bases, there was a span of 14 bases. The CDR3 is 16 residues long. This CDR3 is CASSHRLDRDTGELFF. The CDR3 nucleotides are TGCGCCAGCAGCCACCGGCTCGACAGAGACACCGGGGAGCTGTTTTTT.

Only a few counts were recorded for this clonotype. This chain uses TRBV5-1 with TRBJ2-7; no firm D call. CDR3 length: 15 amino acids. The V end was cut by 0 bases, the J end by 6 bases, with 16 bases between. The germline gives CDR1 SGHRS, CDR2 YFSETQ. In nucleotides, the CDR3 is TGCGCCAGCAGCTTGGAGGCAGGCCCCAGCTCCGAGCAGTACTTC. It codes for CASSLEAGPSSEQYF.

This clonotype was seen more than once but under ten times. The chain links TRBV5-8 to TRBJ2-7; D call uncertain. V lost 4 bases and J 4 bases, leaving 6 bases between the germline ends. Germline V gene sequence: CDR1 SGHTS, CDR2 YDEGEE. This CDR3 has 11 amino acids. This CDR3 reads CASSQIYEQYF. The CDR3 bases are TGTGCCAGCAGCCAGATATACGAGCAGTACTTC.

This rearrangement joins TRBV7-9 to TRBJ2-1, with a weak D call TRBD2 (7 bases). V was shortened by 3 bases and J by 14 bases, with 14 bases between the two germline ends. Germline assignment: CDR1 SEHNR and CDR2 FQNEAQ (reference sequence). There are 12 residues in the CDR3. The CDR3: CASSFKEGGEFF. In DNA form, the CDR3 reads TGTGCCAGCAGCTTTAAAGAGGGGGGGGAGTTCTTC.

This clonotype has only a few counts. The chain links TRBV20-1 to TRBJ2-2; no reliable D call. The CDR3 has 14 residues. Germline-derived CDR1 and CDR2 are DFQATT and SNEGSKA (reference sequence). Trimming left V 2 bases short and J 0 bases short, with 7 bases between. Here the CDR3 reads CSARSETNTGELFF. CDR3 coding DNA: TGCAGTGCTAGATCAGAGACGAACACCGGGGAGCTGTTTTTT.

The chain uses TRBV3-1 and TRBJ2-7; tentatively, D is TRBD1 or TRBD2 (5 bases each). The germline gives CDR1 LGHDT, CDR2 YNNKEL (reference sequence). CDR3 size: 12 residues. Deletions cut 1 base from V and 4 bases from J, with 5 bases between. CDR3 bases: TGTGCCAGCAGCCAAGGGGGGTACGAGCAGTACGTC. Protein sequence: CASSQGGYEQYV.

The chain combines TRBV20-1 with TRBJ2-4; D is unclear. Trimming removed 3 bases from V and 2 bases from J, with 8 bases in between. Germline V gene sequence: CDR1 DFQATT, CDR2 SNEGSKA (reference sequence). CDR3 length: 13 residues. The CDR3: CSARRSPKNIQYF. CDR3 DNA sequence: TGCAGTGCTAGGAGAAGCCCCAAAAACATTCAGTACTTC.

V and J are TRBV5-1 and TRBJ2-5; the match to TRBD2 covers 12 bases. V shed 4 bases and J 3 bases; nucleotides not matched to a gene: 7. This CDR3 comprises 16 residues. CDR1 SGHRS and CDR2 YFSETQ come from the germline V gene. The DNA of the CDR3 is TGCGCCAGCAGCACCGAAGGACTAGCGGGGAAAGAGACCCAGTACTTC. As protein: CASSTEGLAGKETQYF. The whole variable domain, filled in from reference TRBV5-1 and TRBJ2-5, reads KAGVTQTPRYLIKTRGQQVTLSCSPISGHRSVSWYQQTPGQGLQFLFEYFSETQRNKGNFPGRFSGRQFSNSRSEMNVSTLELGDSALYLCASSTEGLAGKETQYFGPGTRLLVL.

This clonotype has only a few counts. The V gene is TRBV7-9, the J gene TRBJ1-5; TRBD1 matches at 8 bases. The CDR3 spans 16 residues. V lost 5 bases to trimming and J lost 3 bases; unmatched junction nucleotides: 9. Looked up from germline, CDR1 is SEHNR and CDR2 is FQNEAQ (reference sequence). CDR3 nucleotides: TGTGCCAGCAGCCCCGGGACAGGTATTAACAATCAGCCCCAGCATTTT. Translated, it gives CASSPGTGINNQPQHF.

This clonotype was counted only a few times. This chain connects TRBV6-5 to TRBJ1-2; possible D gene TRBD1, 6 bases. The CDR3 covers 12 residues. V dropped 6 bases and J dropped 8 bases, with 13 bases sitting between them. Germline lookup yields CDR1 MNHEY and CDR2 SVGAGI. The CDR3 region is CASSSGVWGYTF. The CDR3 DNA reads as TGTGCCAGCAGCTCAGGGGTTTGGGGCTACACCTTC.

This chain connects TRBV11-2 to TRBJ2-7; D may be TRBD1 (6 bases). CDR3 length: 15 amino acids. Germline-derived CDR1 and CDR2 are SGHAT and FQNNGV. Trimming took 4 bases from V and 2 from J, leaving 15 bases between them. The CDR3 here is CASSSPDRQTYEQYF. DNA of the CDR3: TGTGCCAGCAGCTCGCCCGACAGGCAAACCTACGAGCAGTACTTC.

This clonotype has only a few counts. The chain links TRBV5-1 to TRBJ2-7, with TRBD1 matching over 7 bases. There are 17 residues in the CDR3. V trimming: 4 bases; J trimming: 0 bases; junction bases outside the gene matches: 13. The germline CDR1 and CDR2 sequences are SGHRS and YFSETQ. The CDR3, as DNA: TGCGCCAGCAGCCTCCTCTCCTCCGGGACAGCCTCCTACGAGCAGTACTTC. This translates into CASSLLSSGTASYEQYF.

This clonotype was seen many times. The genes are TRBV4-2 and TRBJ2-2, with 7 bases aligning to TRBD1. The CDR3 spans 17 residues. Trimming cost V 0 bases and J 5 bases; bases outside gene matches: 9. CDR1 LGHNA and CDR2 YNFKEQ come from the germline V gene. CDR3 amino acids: CASSQERARGLTGELFF. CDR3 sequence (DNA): TGTGCCAGCAGCCAAGAAAGAGCAAGGGGGCTGACCGGGGAGCTGTTTTTT.

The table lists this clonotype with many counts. The CDR3, as DNA: TGTGCCAGCAGCGTAGTTGGCGACAATTCACCCCTCCACTTT. Amino acids: CASSVVGDNSPLHF. V and J are TRBV9 and TRBJ1-6; D not certain. The CDR3 is 14 residues long. The germline V gene has CDR1 SGDLS and CDR2 YYNGEE. With 0 bases removed from V and 7 bases from J, the gap between germline ends came to 8 bases.

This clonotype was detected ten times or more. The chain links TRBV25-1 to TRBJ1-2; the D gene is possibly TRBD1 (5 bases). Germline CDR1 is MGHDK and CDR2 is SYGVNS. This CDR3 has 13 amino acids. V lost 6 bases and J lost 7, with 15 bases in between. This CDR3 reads CASSEETEGGYTF. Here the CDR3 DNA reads TGTGCCAGCAGCGAAGAGACAGAAGGTGGCTACACCTTC.

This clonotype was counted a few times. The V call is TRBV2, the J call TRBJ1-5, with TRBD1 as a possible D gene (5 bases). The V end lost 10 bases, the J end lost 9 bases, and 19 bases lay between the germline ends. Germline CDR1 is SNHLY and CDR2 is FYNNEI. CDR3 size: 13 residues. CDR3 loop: CATKEQGGGPQHF. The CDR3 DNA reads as TGTGCCACCAAGGAGCAGGGCGGTGGGCCCCAGCATTTT.

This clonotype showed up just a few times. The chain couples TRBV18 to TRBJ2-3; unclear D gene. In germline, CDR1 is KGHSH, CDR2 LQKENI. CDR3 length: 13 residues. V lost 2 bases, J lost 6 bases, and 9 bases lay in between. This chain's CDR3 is CASSPVLADTQYF. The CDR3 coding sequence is TGTGCCAGCTCACCAGTCCTGGCGGATACGCAGTATTTT.

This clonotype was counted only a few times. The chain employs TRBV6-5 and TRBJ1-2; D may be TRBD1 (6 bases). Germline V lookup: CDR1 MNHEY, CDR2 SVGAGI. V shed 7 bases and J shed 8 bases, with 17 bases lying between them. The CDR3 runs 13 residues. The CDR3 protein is CASMRVRGGGYTF. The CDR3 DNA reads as TGTGCCAGCATGCGTGTCAGGGGCGGAGGCTACACCTTC.

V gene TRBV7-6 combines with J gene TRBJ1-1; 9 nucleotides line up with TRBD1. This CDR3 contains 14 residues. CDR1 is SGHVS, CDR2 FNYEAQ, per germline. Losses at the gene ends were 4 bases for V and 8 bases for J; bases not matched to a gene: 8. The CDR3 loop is CASSSGTGTSEAFF. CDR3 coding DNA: TGTGCCAGCAGCTCCGGGACAGGGACATCCGAAGCTTTCTTT.

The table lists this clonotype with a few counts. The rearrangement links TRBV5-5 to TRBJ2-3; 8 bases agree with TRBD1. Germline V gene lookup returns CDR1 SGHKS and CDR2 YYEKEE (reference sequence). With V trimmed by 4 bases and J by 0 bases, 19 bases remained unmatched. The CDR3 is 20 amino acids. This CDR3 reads CASSMRRPGQVLDSTDTQYF. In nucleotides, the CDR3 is TGTGCCAGCAGCATGCGTAGGCCGGGACAGGTTCTTGACAGCACAGATACGCAGTATTTT.

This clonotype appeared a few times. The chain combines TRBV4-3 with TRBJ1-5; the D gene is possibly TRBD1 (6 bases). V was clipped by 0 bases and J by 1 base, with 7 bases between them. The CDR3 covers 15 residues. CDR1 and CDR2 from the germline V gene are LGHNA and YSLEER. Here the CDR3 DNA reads TGCGCCAGCAGCCAAGAGAGGGGGAGCAATCAGCCCCAGCATTTT. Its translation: CASSQERGSNQPQHF.

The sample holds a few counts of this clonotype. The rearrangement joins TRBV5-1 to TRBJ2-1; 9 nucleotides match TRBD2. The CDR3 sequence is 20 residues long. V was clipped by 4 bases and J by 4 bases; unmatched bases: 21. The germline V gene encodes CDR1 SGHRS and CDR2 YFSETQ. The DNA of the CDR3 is TGCGCCAGCAGCCGGGAAGGTAGCGGGGGCCTTATTACCTGGTACAATGAGCAGTTCTTC. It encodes CASSREGSGGLITWYNEQFF.

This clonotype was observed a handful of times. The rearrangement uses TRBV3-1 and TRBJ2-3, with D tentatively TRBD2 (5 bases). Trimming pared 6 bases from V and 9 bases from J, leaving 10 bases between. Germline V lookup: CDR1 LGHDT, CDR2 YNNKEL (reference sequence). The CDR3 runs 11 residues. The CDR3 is CASRFGSTQYF. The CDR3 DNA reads TGTGCCAGCAGATTTGGGAGCACGCAGTATTTT.

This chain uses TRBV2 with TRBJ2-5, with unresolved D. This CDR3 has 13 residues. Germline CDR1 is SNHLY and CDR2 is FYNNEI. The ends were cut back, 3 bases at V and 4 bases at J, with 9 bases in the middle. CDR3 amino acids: CASSDSGRETQYF. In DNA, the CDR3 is TGTGCCAGCAGTGATAGTGGTAGAGAGACCCAGTACTTC.

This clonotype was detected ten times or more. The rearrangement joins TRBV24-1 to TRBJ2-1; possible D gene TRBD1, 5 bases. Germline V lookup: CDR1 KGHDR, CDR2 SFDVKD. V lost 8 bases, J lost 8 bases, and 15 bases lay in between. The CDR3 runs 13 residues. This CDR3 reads CATMSGPGDEQFF. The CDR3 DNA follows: TGTGCCACCATGTCAGGGCCGGGCGATGAGCAGTTCTTC.

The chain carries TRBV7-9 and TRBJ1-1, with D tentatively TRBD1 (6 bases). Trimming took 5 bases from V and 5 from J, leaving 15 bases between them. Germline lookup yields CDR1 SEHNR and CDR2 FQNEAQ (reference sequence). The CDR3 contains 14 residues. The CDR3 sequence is CASSQQGGGTEAFF. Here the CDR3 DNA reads TGTGCCAGCAGCCAACAGGGCGGAGGTACTGAAGCTTTCTTT. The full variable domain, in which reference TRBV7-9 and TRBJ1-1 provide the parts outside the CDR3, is DTGVSQNPRHKITKRGQNVTFRCDPISEHNRLYWYRQTLGQGPEFLTYFQNEAQLEKSRLLSDRFSAERPKGSFSTLEIQRTEQGDSAMYLCASSQQGGGTEAFFGQGTRLTVV.

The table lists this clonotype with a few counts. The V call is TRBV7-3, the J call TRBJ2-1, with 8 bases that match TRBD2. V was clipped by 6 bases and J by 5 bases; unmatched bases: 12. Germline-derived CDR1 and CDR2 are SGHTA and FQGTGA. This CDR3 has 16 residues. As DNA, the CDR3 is TGTGCCAGCAGTCCGGGATTCGCGGGGGGACACAATGAGCAGTTCTTC. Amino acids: CASSPGFAGGHNEQFF.

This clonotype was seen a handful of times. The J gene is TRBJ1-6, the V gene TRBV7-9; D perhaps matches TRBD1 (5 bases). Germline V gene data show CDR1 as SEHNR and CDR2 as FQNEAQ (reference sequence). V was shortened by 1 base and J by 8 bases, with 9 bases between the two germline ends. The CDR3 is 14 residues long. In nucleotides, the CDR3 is TGTGCCAGCAGCTTAGGTGGGGGAGATTCACCCCTCCACTTT. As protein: CASSLGGGDSPLHF. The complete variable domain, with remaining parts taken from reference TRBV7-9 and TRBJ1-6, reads DTGVSQNPRHKITKRGQNVTFRCDPISEHNRLYWYRQTLGQGPEFLTYFQNEAQLEKSRLLSDRFSAERPKGSFSTLEIQRTEQGDSAMYLCASSLGGGDSPLHFGNGTRLTVT.

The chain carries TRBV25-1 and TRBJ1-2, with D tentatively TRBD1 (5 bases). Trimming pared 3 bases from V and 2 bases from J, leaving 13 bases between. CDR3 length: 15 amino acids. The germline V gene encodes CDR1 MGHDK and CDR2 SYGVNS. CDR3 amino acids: CASSDPRVNNYGYTF. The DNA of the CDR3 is TGTGCCAGCAGTGATCCCAGGGTAAACAACTATGGCTACACCTTC.

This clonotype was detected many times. The CDR3 bases are TGCGCCAGCAGCCCCGGTCTGGGGGCCACTGGGGCCAACGTCCTGACTTTC. Protein: CASSPGLGATGANVLTF. The chain combines TRBV5-1 with TRBJ2-6, with a tentative D call TRBD1 (6 bases). The CDR3 spans 17 residues. Per the germline V gene, CDR1 is SGHRS and CDR2 is YFSETQ. Trimming shortened V by 4 bases and J by 2 bases, and 16 bases separated the two germline ends.

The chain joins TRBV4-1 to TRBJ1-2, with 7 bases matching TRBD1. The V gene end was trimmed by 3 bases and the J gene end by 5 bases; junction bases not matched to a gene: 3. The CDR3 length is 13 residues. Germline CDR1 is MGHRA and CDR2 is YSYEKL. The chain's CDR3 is CASSQATGYGYTF. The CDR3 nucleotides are TGCGCCAGCAGCCAGGCGACAGGGTATGGCTACACCTTC.